This T cell receptor (beta chain) was recovered during a study of blood T cell repertoires in COVID-19. Turning to the study itself: The study drew acute and convalescent COVID-19 samples from the United States, Italy and Spain. T cells, B-cell-depleted T cells, or PBMCs provided the cDNA or gDNA that served as material.

Original methodology: From reference gene primer amplification, estimates of nucleated cell counts were derived. Assay used: immunoSEQ multiplex PCR; TCRdb lists only in-frame clones, some missing. V, J and clone size were drawn from that table, and D and trimming were deduced from the DNA. The sample carries around 260,000 clones, around 90% recorded once. The CDR3 loop spans 11 amino acids. V was clipped by 3 bases and J by 4 bases, with 5 bases between them. Germline-derived CDR1 and CDR2 are DFQATT and SNEGSKA (reference sequence). The V call is TRBV20-1, the J call TRBJ2-3; no clear D gene. The sequence came from a woman in her 40s who had recovered from COVID-19. Material for sequencing was peripheral blood. Here the CDR3 reads CSASVSDTQYF. In DNA, the CDR3 is TGCAGTGCTAGCGTCTCAGATACGCAGTATTTT.